The sequence of this T cell receptor beta chain was determined in a study of shared clonotypes between healthy human individuals. Study outcomes and limitations: Naive subsets, compared against memory subsets, generally had larger estimated richness values.

Splitting of each subset's genomic DNA was done evenly across several immunoSEQ plates. The data were produced by immunoSEQ multiplex PCR, yet TCRdb's version contains in-frame clones alone and is incomplete. The sample lists some 2.4 million clones, 80% to 95% seen once, with around 0.4% in the top ten. The CDR3 has 15 residues. V lost 5 bases to trimming and J lost 7 bases, with 15 bases between them. The germline gives CDR1 MNHEY, CDR2 SMNVEV (reference sequence). A single count supports this clone. The target antigen is unknown. The genes are TRBV27 and TRBJ1-6; no definite D call. This clonotype was obtained from a man younger than 35 in good health. Some clones in this sample may be carry-over from other donors' samples. The sample comprised naive CD4+ T cells from PBMCs. As for subset: CD45RA+ positively selected. This CDR3 is CASSQIGSGNSPLHF. The CDR3 coding sequence is TGTGCCAGCAGTCAAATCGGGTCCGGAAATTCACCCCTCCACTTT.